Listed here are 20 T cell receptor beta chains from one sample, sequenced in a study of PD-L1 blockade in urothelial cancer. The assay was immunoSEQ multiplex PCR, and TCRdb's table has in-frame clones only and misses some. Seen here are approximately 110,000 clones, under 95% observed once, and the top ten hold 3% to 4%. The time point was: peripheral blood 6 weeks after treatment start. Sequencing used PBMCs, obtained around atezolizumab (anti-PD-L1) treatment. These receptor sequences come from a man in his 60s with urothelial cancer.

There are a few counts of this clone. The rearrangement links TRBV4-2 to TRBJ1-6; D unresolved. Germline CDR1 LGHNA, CDR2 YNFKEQ. The CDR3 is 13 amino acids. Trimming removed 0 bases from V and 9 bases from J, with 6 bases in between. CDR3 bases: TGTGCCAGCAGCCAAGATCTAGGTTCACCCCTCCACTTT. It specifies CASSQDLGSPLHF.

This clone was seen only a few times. J is TRBJ2-1 and V is TRBV7-2; 13 bases match TRBD2. With 4 bases clipped from V and 9 bases from J, the junction kept 9 bases outside the gene matches. Germline CDR1 reads SGHTA; CDR2 reads FQGNSA. This CDR3 is 16 amino acids long. CDR3 nucleotide sequence: TGTGCCAGCAGCTCCCAGACTAGCGGGAGGTATCTTGAGCAGTTCTTC. Its translation is CASSSQTSGRYLEQFF.

The J gene is TRBJ2-1, the V gene TRBV2; D uncertain. The CDR3 is 11 amino acids. V shed 1 base and J shed 10 bases, with 5 bases lying between them. CDR1 and CDR2 (germline): SNHLY, FYNNEI. The CDR3 reads CASSEEAEQFF. The CDR3 DNA follows: TGTGCCAGCAGTGAAGAAGCGGAGCAGTTCTTC. The complete variable domain, with remaining parts taken from reference TRBV2 and TRBJ2-1, reads EPEVTQTPSHQVTQMGQEVILRCVPISNHLYFYWYRQILGQKVEFLVSFYNNEISEKSEIFDDQFSVERPDGSNFTLKIRSTKLEDSAMYFCASSEEAEQFFGPGTRLTVL.

The genes are TRBV18 and TRBJ1-1; D remains ambiguous. V was trimmed by 0 bases and J by 6 bases, leaving 5 bases between them. The CDR3 extends over 12 amino acids. CDR1 is KGHSH and CDR2 is LQKENI in the germline V gene. CDR3 in amino acids: CASSPPQSEAFF. CDR3 nucleotides: TGTGCCAGCTCACCACCGCAGTCTGAAGCTTTCTTT.

V usage is TRBV19 and J usage is TRBJ1-6, with 9 bases matching TRBD1. The CDR3 extends over 16 amino acids. Germline loops: CDR1 LNHDA, CDR2 SQIVND (reference sequence). J was trimmed by 7 bases and V by 4 bases; bases with no gene match: 8. CDR3 DNA sequence: TGTGCCAGTAGTACAGACGGACAGGGGCGAAATTCACCCCTCCACTTT. Amino acids: CASSTDGQGRNSPLHF.

This chain connects TRBV6-6 to TRBJ2-2; the match to TRBD1 covers 8 bases. The CDR3 contains 15 residues. Trimming took 6 bases from V and 4 from J; bases not matched to a gene: 7. Germline V gene data show CDR1 as MNHNY and CDR2 as SVGAGI (reference sequence). The CDR3 DNA follows: TGTGCCAGCAGCCCAGGGGGCGCGAGCACCGGGGAGCTGTTTTTT. Protein sequence: CASSPGGASTGELFF.

This chain joins TRBV7-2 and TRBJ1-2, with 7 nucleotides matching TRBD1. V shed 1 base and J 4 bases; nucleotides not matched to a gene: 9. This CDR3 has 16 amino acids. Germline lookup yields CDR1 SGHTA and CDR2 FQGNSA. The CDR3 sequence: CASSLGPQGVGYGYTF. The CDR3 DNA reads TGTGCCAGCAGCTTAGGGCCGCAGGGGGTGGGCTATGGCTACACCTTC.

The genes are TRBV7-8 and TRBJ1-6; D remains unclear. This CDR3 contains 15 residues. V lost 5 bases, J lost 6 bases, and 14 bases lay in between. Germline CDR1 reads SGHVS; CDR2 reads FQNEAQ. The CDR3 DNA sequence: TGTGCCAGCAGCGTTCGGGGAGGTGGTAATTCACCCCTCCACTTT. It translates to CASSVRGGGNSPLHF.

V gene TRBV10-3 combines with J gene TRBJ2-7, with a possible D match to TRBD2 (6 bases). CDR1 and CDR2 from the germline V gene are ENHRY and SYGVKD. The CDR3 totals 14 residues. With 8 bases removed from V and 0 bases from J, the gap between germline ends came to 14 bases. The CDR3 sequence: CAIGAGLASYEQYF. As DNA, the CDR3 is TGTGCCATCGGCGCGGGACTGGCCTCCTACGAGCAGTACTTC.

The chain's CDR3 is CASSQTGRTDTQYF. In DNA form, the CDR3 reads TGTGCCAGCAGCCAGACAGGGCGCACAGATACGCAGTATTTT. The chain has TRBV28 and TRBJ2-3, with 7 positions matching TRBD1. Trimming at V came to 6 bases and at J to 1 base, leaving 4 bases not matched to a gene. From germline, CDR1 is MDHEN and CDR2 SYDVKM. The CDR3 runs 14 residues.

The genes are TRBV7-2 and TRBJ1-5; D gene uncertain. CDR1 and CDR2 (germline): SGHTA, FQGNSA. This CDR3 spans 14 amino acids. With 5 bases removed from V and 7 bases from J, the gap between germline ends came to 15 bases. The CDR3 nucleotides read TGTGCCAGCAGCGCGGACGGGGTCGGGCAGCCCCAGCATTTT. Translating it yields CASSADGVGQPQHF.

The rearrangement links TRBV7-2 to TRBJ2-7; the match to TRBD2 covers 10 bases. There are 19 residues in the CDR3. The V gene's germline CDR1 is SGHTA and CDR2 FQGNSA. The V segment lost 1 base and the J segment 4 bases; nucleotides outside the gene matches: 16. DNA of the CDR3: TGTGCCAGCAGCTTAGGTCGGAATGCTAGCGGGAGATCGAGGTACGAGCAGTACTTC. This gives the protein CASSLGRNASGRSRYEQYF. The whole variable domain, filled in from reference TRBV7-2 and TRBJ2-7, reads GAGVSQSPSNKVTEKGKDVELRCDPISGHTALYWYRQSLGQGLEFLIYFQGNSAPDKSGLPSDRFSAERTGGSVSTLTIQRTQQEDSAVYLCASSLGRNASGRSRYEQYFGPGTRLTVT.

Regarding this clone: A much larger clone is a single base away; this may be a read error. The same CDR3 arises from other DNA sequences in this sample as well. The chain is built from TRBV7-2 and TRBJ2-7, with D tentatively TRBD2 (6 bases). This CDR3 is 15 amino acids long. Germline lookup yields CDR1 SGHTA and CDR2 FQGNSA. With 6 bases removed from V and 0 bases from J, the gap between germline ends came to 15 bases. CDR3 protein: CASSLGGAGSYEQYF. The CDR3 DNA reads TGTGCCAGCAGTTTGGGGGGTGCGGGCTCCTACGAGCAGTACTTC.

The chain is built from TRBV19 and TRBJ2-5, with D perhaps matching TRBD2 (6 bases). The CDR3 spans 14 residues. The V and J ends lost 7 bases and 7 bases respectively, with 19 bases between them. Per the germline V gene, CDR1 is LNHDA and CDR2 is SQIVND (reference sequence). CDR3 sequence reads: CASTPVSGVGTQYF. For the CDR3, the DNA is TGTGCCAGTACCCCTGTTTCGGGGGTCGGGACCCAGTACTTC.

The rearrangement uses TRBV6-6 and TRBJ2-3; TRBD2 matches 10 bases. J lost 9 bases, V lost 7 bases, and 13 bases had no gene match. CDR3 length: 15 residues. Germline CDR1 MNHNY, CDR2 SVGAGI (reference sequence). This chain's CDR3 is CASIPSGRARRTQYF. CDR3 nucleotide sequence: TGTGCCAGCATCCCCAGCGGGAGGGCTCGTAGAACGCAGTATTTT.

This clone was picked up one time. V and J are TRBV4-3 and TRBJ1-2; maybe TRBD1 (5 bases). Germline V gene sequence: CDR1 LGHNA, CDR2 YSLEER. Trimming removed 0 bases from V and 5 bases from J, with 13 bases in between. CDR3 length equals 15 residues. The CDR3 protein is CASSQDQGQTYGYTF. DNA of the CDR3: TGCGCCAGCAGCCAAGATCAGGGCCAGACGTATGGCTACACCTTC.

The V call is TRBV10-1, the J call TRBJ2-1; no clear D gene. CDR1 is WNHNN and CDR2 is SYGVQD in the germline V gene (reference sequence). Trimming shortened V by 6 bases and J by 8 bases, and 17 bases separated the two germline ends. This CDR3 contains 14 residues. The CDR3 nucleotides are TGCGCCAGCAGCGTGCGGCCTAGAGAAGATGAGCAGTTCTTC. Translated, it gives CASSVRPREDEQFF.

J is TRBJ1-2 and V is TRBV5-4, with 8 bases matching TRBD1. CDR3 length: 13 residues. The V segment lost 4 bases and the J segment 3 bases; nucleotides outside the gene matches: 2. Germline assignment: CDR1 SGHNT and CDR2 YYREEE (reference sequence). In nucleotides, the CDR3 is TGTGCCAGCAGCCAGACAGGGGACTATGGCTACACCTTC. This gives the protein CASSQTGDYGYTF.

The chain links TRBV9 to TRBJ2-5; a possible D gene is TRBD1 (7 bases). The V end was cut by 0 bases, the J end by 2 bases, with 14 bases between. The germline V gene has CDR1 SGDLS and CDR2 YYNGEE. CDR3 length: 16 amino acids. The chain's CDR3 is CASSVAAQGRQETQYF. The CDR3 DNA follows: TGTGCCAGCAGCGTAGCGGCACAGGGGAGGCAAGAGACCCAGTACTTC. Using reference TRBV9 and TRBJ2-5 for the parts outside the CDR3, the full variable domain is DSGVTQTPKHLITATGQRVTLRCSPRSGDLSVYWYQQSLDQGLQFLIQYYNGEERAKGNILERFSAQQFPDLHSELNLSSLELGDSALYFCASSVAAQGRQETQYFGPGTRLLVL.

Worth noting for this clone: This CDR3 is also generated by other DNA sequences in the sample. The chain carries TRBV5-1 and TRBJ2-7; possible D gene TRBD1, 6 bases. The V end lost 2 bases, the J end lost 1 base, and 10 bases lay between the germline ends. The CDR3 contains 14 residues. Germline lookup yields CDR1 SGHRS and CDR2 YFSETQ. CDR3 coding DNA: TGCGCCAGCAGCTTAGGGACATCATCCTACGAGCAGTACTTC. It encodes CASSLGTSSYEQYF.